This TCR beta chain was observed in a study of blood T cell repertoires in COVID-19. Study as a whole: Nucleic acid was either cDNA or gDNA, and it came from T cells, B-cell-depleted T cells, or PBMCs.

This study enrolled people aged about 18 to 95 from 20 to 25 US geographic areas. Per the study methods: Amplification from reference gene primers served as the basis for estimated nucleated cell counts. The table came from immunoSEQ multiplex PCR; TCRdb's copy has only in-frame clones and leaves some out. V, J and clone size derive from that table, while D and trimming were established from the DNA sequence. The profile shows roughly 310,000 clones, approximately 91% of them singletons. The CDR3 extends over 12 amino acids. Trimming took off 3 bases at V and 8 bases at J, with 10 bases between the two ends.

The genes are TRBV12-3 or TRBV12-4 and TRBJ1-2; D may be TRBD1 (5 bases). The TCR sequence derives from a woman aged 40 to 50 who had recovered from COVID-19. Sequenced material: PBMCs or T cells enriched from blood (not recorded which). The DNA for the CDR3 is TGTGCCAGCAGTTTTAGTGGACAAGGCTACACCTTC. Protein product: CASSFSGQGYTF.